This TCR beta chain comes out of a study of CD8 T cells in Susac syndrome. Random hexamers primed reverse transcription of about 0.45 to 1 ug RNA. TCR beta CDR3 was amplified by immunoSEQ multiplex PCR. This amplification extended across 54 Vbeta and 13 Jbeta segments. TCRdb ran MiXCR on the immunoSEQ multiplex PCR reads and lists one entry per CDR3 protein. The data show 170,000 or so distinct CDR3 sequences, with around 95% seen just once and roughly 0.12% held by the top ten. A remark on this clonotype: The antigen is unknown.

TEMRA cells were enriched by FACS, and CD4+ and CD8+ T cells were negatively isolated. The CDR3 contains 18 residues. Germline V gives CDR1 SGHTA, CDR2 FQGTGA. V lost 3 bases, J lost 2 bases, and 7 bases stayed unmatched. Study findings and constraints: The study admitted that it had a relatively small number of individuals in its TCR sequencing and HLA analysis. CD4+ repertoires of Susac syndrome patients lacked detectable clonal expansion.

This chain links TRBV7-3 with TRBJ2-2, with 12 nucleotides matching TRBD2. Material: CD4+ T cells from PBMCs. The receptor's source is a human donor with Susac syndrome. The CDR3 is CASSFLTTSGGNTGELFF. CDR3 DNA sequence: TGTGCCAGCAGCTTCTTAACGACTAGCGGGGGTAACACCGGGGAGCTGTTTTTT.